Here is one TCR beta chain with its context. As yet, its antigen is unknown. This sample stems from a study of cytomegalovirus exposure and HLA in healthy donors. V was trimmed by 5 bases and J by 1 base, leaving 36 bases between them. The CDR3 covers 24 residues. Germline V CDR1 and CDR2: PRHDT, FYEKMQ (reference sequence). Findings and limits, study-wide: It was in a later analysis that TCR association rates were seen to vary by HLA locus, highest for DRB1 and lowest for HLA-C. Later, an analysis showed that TCR beta chains associated with HLA were more clonally expanded than others that were equally common.

Healthy bone marrow donors made up the cohort. This PCR relied on a set of 60 Vbeta primers and 13 Jbeta primers. As originally analysed: In a later analysis, around 10 million of some 80 million unique beta chains occurred in at least two donors. Profiled with immunoSEQ multiplex PCR; TCRdb holds only in-frame clones, not every one. V and J calls plus clone size are reproduced from that table; the DNA served to infer D and trimming. The table shows under 90,000 clones, with under 80% occurring only once. Sequencing input: PBMCs. The chain combines TRBV13 with TRBJ2-6; weak D call: TRBD1 (7 bases). The clonotype originates from a middle-aged man in good health and CMV-seropositive. The CDR3 nucleotides read TGTGCCAGCAGCACCTATACTCCGGGACAGTCGACTAGGGGGCCGCATTCTGGGGCCAACGTCCTGACTTTC. This encodes CASSTYTPGQSTRGPHSGANVLTF. Filled out from reference TRBV13 and TRBJ2-6, the complete variable domain reads AAGVIQSPRHLIKEKRETATLKCYPIPRHDTVYWYQQGPGQDPQFLISFYEKMQSDKGSIPDRFSAQQFSDYHSELNMSSLELGDSALYFCASSTYTPGQSTRGPHSGANVLTFGAGSRLTVL.